Reported below is one T cell receptor (beta chain). TCRdb re-called the RT-PCR reads with MiXCR, one entry per CDR3 protein. The sample includes about 700,000 distinct CDR3 sequences, 11% to 15% of them seen just once. Trimming left V 5 bases short and J 2 bases short, with 10 bases between. CDR1 DFQATT and CDR2 SNEGSKA come from the germline V gene (reference sequence). This CDR3 comprises 12 residues. This record comes from a study of response to subunit inactivated influenza vaccine. The chain couples TRBV20-1 to TRBJ2-7; TRBD2 might be the D (5 bases). Source: PBMCs from blood, taken 14 to 15 days before vaccination. The receptor was derived from a man aged 50 to 60 who received an inactivated influenza vaccine. DNA for the CDR3: TGCAGTGCTCCAGCCGGGACCTACGAGCAGTACTTC. Its protein product is CSAPAGTYEQYF.